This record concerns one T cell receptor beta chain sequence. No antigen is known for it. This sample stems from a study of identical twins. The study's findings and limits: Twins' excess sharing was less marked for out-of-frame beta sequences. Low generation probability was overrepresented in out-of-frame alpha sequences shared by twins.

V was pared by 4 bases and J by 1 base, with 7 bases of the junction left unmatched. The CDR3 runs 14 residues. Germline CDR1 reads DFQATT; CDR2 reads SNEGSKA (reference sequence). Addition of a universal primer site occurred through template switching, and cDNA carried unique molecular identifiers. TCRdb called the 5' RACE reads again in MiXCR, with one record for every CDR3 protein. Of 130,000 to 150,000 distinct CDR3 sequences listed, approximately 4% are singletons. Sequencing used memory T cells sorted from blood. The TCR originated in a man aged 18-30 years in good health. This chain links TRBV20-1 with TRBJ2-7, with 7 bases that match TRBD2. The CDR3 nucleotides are TGCAGTGCTACAAGCGGGAAGGGGTCCTACGAGCAGTACGTC. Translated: CSATSGKGSYEQYV.